The rows below give T cell receptor beta chains drawn from one sample of a study of cytomegalovirus exposure and HLA in healthy donors. TCRdb's table, derived via immunoSEQ multiplex PCR, lists solely in-frame clones and lacks some. The table lists 210,000 or so clones, roughly 89% of them singletons. Sequenced material: PBMCs. The origin of the receptors is a woman aged 18-29 years in good health and CMV-seronegative. CDR3s include the opening cysteine and the closing phenylalanine or tryptophan. D genes are given only for firm matches. The listing skips clone size in some rows; elsewhere it reads once, few, many or a size class.

J gene | D gene | clone size | V gene | CDR3 DNA | CDR3 protein
TRBJ1-1 | . | . | TRBV4-1 | TGCGCCAGCAGCCAGGGGACATGGGAAGAAGCTTTCTTT | CASSQGTWEEAFF
TRBJ2-7 | TRBD2 | . | TRBV7-2 | TGTGCCAGCAGCCCCCGACTAGCGGGTTCCTACGAGCAGTACTTC | CASSPRLAGSYEQYF
TRBJ1-1 | TRBD1 | . | TRBV5-1 | TGCGCCAGCAGCGAAGCACAGGGGCTGAACACTGAAGCTTTCTTT | CASSEAQGLNTEAFF
TRBJ1-1 | . | few | TRBV4-2 | TGTGCCAGCAGCCAAGATCCCAAGCTAAGGAACACTGAAGCTTTCTTT | CASSQDPKLRNTEAFF
TRBJ2-7 | TRBD2 | . | TRBV7-9 | TGTGCCAGCCAGGGGACTAGCGGGAAGTCCTACGAGCAGTACTTC | CASQGTSGKSYEQYF
TRBJ2-7 | . | . | TRBV10-3 | TGTGCCATCAGTGATGGGCAGGCCTACGAGCAGTACTTC | CAISDGQAYEQYF
TRBJ2-7 | . | . | TRBV9 | TGTGCCAGCAGCGCGGGGGAAAATCGGTTCGAGCAGTACTTC | CASSAGENRFEQYF
TRBJ2-1 | TRBD2 | . | TRBV27 | TGTGCCAGCAGTTTGACTAGCGGGAGTCTAGATGAGCAGTTCTTC | CASSLTSGSLDEQFF
TRBJ2-7 | . | . | TRBV4-1 | TGCGCCAGCAGCCAATCATCGACACGGTACGAGCAGTACTTC | CASSQSSTRYEQYF
TRBJ1-3 | . | . | TRBV5-6 | TGTGCCAGCAGCTTGGCAGGTGGTTACACCATATATTTT | CASSLAGGYTIYF
TRBJ2-5 | . | . | TRBV11-2 | TGTGCCAGCAGCTTAGCTGGCCGCACGAAGACCCAGTACTTC | CASSLAGRTKTQYF
TRBJ2-1 | TRBD2 | . | TRBV4-1 | TGCGCCAGCAGCCAAGTCCGGCTAGCGGATTACAATGAGCAGTTCTTC | CASSQVRLADYNEQFF
TRBJ2-7 | . | . | TRBV18 | TGTGCCAGCTCACCCCAGGGTCAAAATGCCTACGAGCAGTACTTC | CASSPQGQNAYEQYF
TRBJ2-7 | TRBD2 | . | TRBV6-5 | TGTGCCAGCAGGTCGGGGGGCGAGCAGTACTTC | CASRSGGEQYF
TRBJ1-6 | TRBD1 | . | TRBV10-3 | TGTGCCATAGGGGGATATTCCATACGACAAAGGACAGGGGGGAATTCACCCCTCCACTTT | CAIGGYSIRQRTGGNSPLHF
TRBJ2-7 | . | once | TRBV25-1 | TGTGCCAGCAGTCCAAACTACGAGCAGTACTTC | CASSPNYEQYF
TRBJ1-5 | . | . | TRBV4-1 | TGCGCCAGCAGCCAATCAACAGGAGGCAATCAGCCCCAGCATTTT | CASSQSTGGNQPQHF
TRBJ1-1 | . | . | TRBV4-1 | TGCGCCAGCAGCCGCGGGGTCAGGGAGTACACTGAAGCTTTCTTT | CASSRGVREYTEAFF
TRBJ1-5 | . | few | TRBV19 | TGTGCCAGTAGGGACTTGGGAGGCAATCAGCCCCAGCATTTT | CASRDLGGNQPQHF
TRBJ1-2 | TRBD1 | . | TRBV29-1 | TGCAGCGTTCTCAGACAGGGCGACTATGGCTACACCTTC | CSVLRQGDYGYTF
TRBJ1-5 | TRBD1 | . | TRBV19 | TGTGCCAGTAGTATACGTACTGGCCGGACAGGGCTTCTTCATAGCAATCAGCCCCAGCATTTT | CASSIRTGRTGLLHSNQPQHF
TRBJ2-3 | TRBD2 | . | TRBV9 | TGTGCCAGCAGCGTAGGGCTAGCGGGAGGTGAGACAGATACGCAGTATTTT | CASSVGLAGGETDTQYF
TRBJ2-3 | . | few | TRBV19 | TGTGCCAGTAGCCTACAGGCTATTGGCACAGATACGCAGTATTTT | CASSLQAIGTDTQYF
TRBJ1-1 | . | . | TRBV20-1 | TGCAGGGGGCGGGGAACTGAAGCTTTCTTT | CRGRGTEAFF
TRBJ1-2 | . | . | TRBV5-5 | TGTGCCAGCAGCCAAAGACAGCTCTATGGCTACACCTTC | CASSQRQLYGYTF
TRBJ2-5 | . | . | TRBV29-1 | TGCAGCGTTGACGGGAGAGGAGAGACCCAGTACTTC | CSVDGRGETQYF
TRBJ1-3 | TRBD1 | . | TRBV7-7 | TGTGCCAGCAGCAAGGGGACAGACTCTGGAAACACCATATATTTT | CASSKGTDSGNTIYF
TRBJ2-3 | TRBD2 | . | TRBV11-3 | TGTGCCAGCAGCTTAGAGATATCTAGCGGGGGAGTAGATACGCAGTATTTT | CASSLEISSGGVDTQYF
TRBJ2-7 | . | . | TRBV6-7 | TGTGCCAGCAGTCCCACTGGCGGGGCGGGATCCCCCGAGCAGTACTTC | CASSPTGGAGSPEQYF
TRBJ1-4 | . | few | TRBV7-9 | TGTGCCAGCAGCTTAGGGCCTGAAAAACTGTTTTTT | CASSLGPEKLFF
TRBJ2-4 | . | . | TRBV11-2 | TGTGCCAGCAGCTTAGATCCGGGAGACATTCAGTACTTC | CASSLDPGDIQYF
TRBJ1-3 | TRBD1 | . | TRBV10-3 | TGTGCCATCGAATCAGGGGGGAGTGGAAACACCATATATTTT | CAIESGGSGNTIYF
TRBJ2-7 | TRBD1 | . | TRBV29-1 | TGCAGCGTTGACGAGGGGGCCGAGCAGTACTTC | CSVDEGAEQYF
TRBJ1-1 | . | . | TRBV5-1 | TGCGCCAGCAGCTCCAACCCTGGCGGCACTGAAGCTTTCTTT | CASSSNPGGTEAFF
TRBJ2-7 | TRBD2 | few | TRBV5-1 | TGCGCCAGCAGCCAACCCGGGAGGAGATACGAGCAGTACTTC | CASSQPGRRYEQYF
TRBJ2-5 | TRBD2 | once | TRBV7-2 | TGTGCCAGCAGCTTCCATGTGGTAGCGGGAGGGTCGGACGAGACCCAGTACTTC | CASSFHVVAGGSDETQYF
TRBJ2-7 | TRBD2 | . | TRBV10-2 | TGCGCCAGTGGGTGGGGCAGGGGGACTAGCGGGAACTACGAGCAGTACTTC | CASGWGRGTSGNYEQYF
TRBJ2-3 | TRBD2 | . | TRBV18 | TGTGCCAGCTCACCACTACTAGCGGGAGTGGGCGATACGCAGTATTTT | CASSPLLAGVGDTQYF
TRBJ2-7 | TRBD2 | . | TRBV2 | TGTGCCACCAATCTAGCGGGGGTTCGCTCCTACGAGCAGTACTTC | CATNLAGVRSYEQYF